This T cell receptor (beta chain) was retrieved from a study of T cell clones after liver transplantation. Study as a whole: Pre-transplant mixed lymphocyte reactions yielded third-party-reactive TCRbeta sequences as comparators for graft-donor-reactive sequences. Standard immunosuppression, with no induction, continued until 12-24 months after transplant. Draws occurred before transplant, before withdrawal, and after complete or failed withdrawal. Whole-study results and caveats: Conclusions were preliminary, with small, heterogeneous patient groups.

As concerns this clone: Its target is unknown.

The data were produced by immunoSEQ multiplex PCR, yet TCRdb's version contains in-frame clones alone and is incomplete. This table holds roughly 12,000 clones, roughly 69% found once. The sample in question was CD8+ T cells from blood, obtained at the 22-month timepoint. The TCR comes from a human patient who received a liver transplant. Some T cells may be the graft donor's.

The CDR3 here is CASSQVQNTEAFF. As DNA, the CDR3 is TGTGCCAGCAGCCAAGTTCAGAACACTGAAGCTTTCTTT. The chain joins TRBV14 to TRBJ1-1, with no clear D. Germline CDR1 SGHDN, CDR2 FVKESK. Trimming took 1 base from V and 1 from J, leaving 4 bases between them. This CDR3 has 13 residues.